The rows below give T cell receptor beta chains drawn from one sample of a study of cytomegalovirus exposure and HLA in healthy donors. Some clones are missing from TCRdb's copy, which holds only in-frame ones; the method was immunoSEQ multiplex PCR. The table records 75,000 to 90,000 clones, almost 80% of them present only once. The sequenced sample consisted of PBMCs. The receptors shown here come from a woman between 40 and 55 years old in good health and CMV-seropositive. Both conserved end residues are part of each CDR3. The D gene is left open where the match is weak. Expanded clones are given a class, and other clones once, few, many or no size at all.

J,D,V,size,DNA,CDR3
TRBJ1-4,.,TRBV5-4,.,TGTGCCAGCAGCCAAAAAAGGGGGATGGGTGTGGAAAAACTGTTTTTT,CASSQKRGMGVEKLFF
TRBJ2-7,TRBD2,TRBV7-9,.,TGTGCCAGCAGCTTAGCTCTAGCGGAGAGTTACGAGCAGTACTTC,CASSLALAESYEQYF
TRBJ1-4,.,TRBV9,.,TGTGCCAGCAGTCAAAGGGGGGGTTCAAATGAAAAACTGTTTTTT,CASSQRGGSNEKLFF
TRBJ1-2,.,TRBV30,.,TGTGCCTGGAGTGTATTGGAGGGGCCCCTAGGGGGCTACACCTTC,CAWSVLEGPLGGYTF
TRBJ1-5,TRBD1,TRBV6-1,.,TGTGCCAGCAGAGAAAACCGGGACAGAATTGGTCAGCCCCAGCATTTT,CASRENRDRIGQPQHF
TRBJ1-5,.,TRBV19,once,TGTGCCAGTAGTATGTCAGGGATCCAAAATCAGCCCCAGCATTTT,CASSMSGIQNQPQHF
TRBJ2-5,.,TRBV5-1,.,TGCGCCAGCAGCTTTGGGGGGCAAGAGACCCAGTACTTC,CASSFGGQETQYF
TRBJ2-4,.,TRBV4-1,.,TGCGCCAGCAGCCACATCGGGCAGGGGACCAAAAACATTCAGTACTTC,CASSHIGQGTKNIQYF
TRBJ2-5,.,TRBV7-6,.,TGTGCCAGCAGCCCCGGGAACCAAGAGACCCAGTACTTC,CASSPGNQETQYF
TRBJ2-6,TRBD1,TRBV5-1,.,TGCGCCAGCAGGTCCCGGACAGGCGATTCTGGGGCCAACGTCCTGACTTTC,CASRSRTGDSGANVLTF
TRBJ2-5,TRBD1,TRBV15,.,TGTGCCACCAGCACAGGAGATACTGGGACAGGCTGGCAGACCCAGTACTTC,CATSTGDTGTGWQTQYF
TRBJ2-6,TRBD1,TRBV19,.,TGTGCCAGTAGTTCCAGGGGGCTCCCCTCTGGGGCCAACGTCCTGACTTTC,CASSSRGLPSGANVLTF
TRBJ1-4,TRBD1,TRBV16,once,TGTGCCAGCCAACAGGGGGCCGGTGAAAAACTGTTTTTT,CASQQGAGEKLFF
TRBJ2-1,TRBD2,TRBV28,.,TGTGCCAGCAGCTCTCTAGCGGCCGCCTACAATGAGCAGTTCTTC,CASSSLAAAYNEQFF
TRBJ2-1,.,TRBV30,few,TGTGCCTGCCCTTGGGCCTCATCCCCCTATGAGCAGTTCTTC,CACPWASSPYEQFF
TRBJ2-7,TRBD1,TRBV2,few,TGTGCCAGCAGTCCCGGAGACAGGGTTGCGTACGAGCAGTACTTC,CASSPGDRVAYEQYF
TRBJ2-7,.,TRBV7-9,.,TGTGCCAGCAGCTTGCCCGGGAGCTACGAGCAGTACTTC,CASSLPGSYEQYF
TRBJ2-1,TRBD2,TRBV4-1,.,TGCGCCAGTCAGGGACTAGCGGGTAATGAGCAGTTCTTC,CASQGLAGNEQFF
TRBJ2-5,TRBD2,TRBV30,once,TGTGCCTGGAGTTCTCTTCTAGCGGGGGCCTTGACCCAGTACTTC,CAWSSLLAGALTQYF
TRBJ2-1,TRBD2,TRBV2,.,TGTGCCAGCTCCGGGACTAGCGGGGGGGCCCTAATTAATGAGCAGTTCTTC,CASSGTSGGALINEQFF
TRBJ2-1,TRBD2,TRBV5-4,.,TGTGCCAGCAGCTTATTAGCGGGGATCTACAATGAGCAGTTCTTC,CASSLLAGIYNEQFF
TRBJ1-1,TRBD1,TRBV13,.,TGTGCCAGCAGCTCCAAGGGACAGCAAAACACTGAAGCTTTCTTT,CASSSKGQQNTEAFF
TRBJ1-2,TRBD1,TRBV2,.,TGTGCCAGCAGTCGCCGGGACAGTGTCTATGGCTACACCTTC,CASSRRDSVYGYTF
TRBJ1-1,.,TRBV21-1,.,TGTGCCAGGGGCCGTCGGGTTCCGTACAGGGAGGGATGTACTGAAGCTTTCTTT,CARGRRVPYREGCTEAFF
TRBJ1-5,.,TRBV30,.,TGTGCCTGGAGTGTAGACAGAAATCAGCCCCAGCATTTT,CAWSVDRNQPQHF
TRBJ1-3,TRBD1,TRBV5-1,once,TGCGCCAGCACCCACTCCGGGACAGGGTACTCTGGAAACACCATATATTTT,CASTHSGTGYSGNTIYF
TRBJ2-7,.,TRBV4-2,.,TGTGCCAGCAGCCAAGATCAGGCAGGTTTCTACGAGCAGTACTTC,CASSQDQAGFYEQYF
TRBJ2-1,TRBD1,TRBV5-1,.,TGCGCCAGCAGCCCGGGACAGCAGCAGTTCTTC,CASSPGQQQFF
TRBJ2-5,.,TRBV9,.,TGTGCCAGCAGCCCCCTGACGGGAGCCCGCGAAGAGACCCAGTACTTC,CASSPLTGAREETQYF
TRBJ2-3,TRBD2,TRBV5-6,.,TGTGCCAGCAGCGTGACTAGCGGGAACACAGATACGCAGTATTTT,CASSVTSGNTDTQYF
TRBJ2-1,TRBD2,TRBV29-1,.,TGCAGCGTTGAAGATCGACCGCTAGCGGGAGCGGGTAATGAGCAGTTCTTC,CSVEDRPLAGAGNEQFF
TRBJ2-5,.,TRBV5-1,once,TGCGCCAGCAAGGTCTTTGGGCTAGCGCTACAAGAGACCCAGTACTTC,CASKVFGLALQETQYF
TRBJ2-5,.,TRBV7-2,.,TGTGCCAGCAGCCCAAAGAGCGGAGAGACCCAGTACTTC,CASSPKSGETQYF
TRBJ1-2,TRBD1,TRBV6-5,.,TGTGCCATGACAGGGTGTTACTATGGCTACACCTTC,CAMTGCYYGYTF
TRBJ1-1,TRBD1,TRBV6-1,.,TGTGCCAGCAGTGAAGCCCGGACAGGGGGCAGTGAAGCTTTCTTT,CASSEARTGGSEAFF
TRBJ2-7,.,TRBV27,.,TGTGCCAGCAGTGCTTACCCGGGTCCCTCCTACGAGCAGTACTTC,CASSAYPGPSYEQYF